This TCR beta chain stems from a study of early T cells in non-severe SARS-CoV-2 infection. Study in general: Bulk RNA taken from unsorted whole blood was sequenced, leaving chains unpaired. Study-wide results and caveats: Matching with VDJdb favored anti-spike CD8 responses (missing private and CD4 specificities).

Unmatched junction bases numbered 1, after V lost 0 bases and J lost 4 bases. In germline, CDR1 is MNHEY, CDR2 SMNVEV (reference sequence). This CDR3 is 14 amino acids long. Unique molecular identifiers tagged individual cDNA molecules. Each CDR3 protein gets one entry after TCRdb re-called the 5' RACE reads with MiXCR. The sample has roughly 51,000 distinct CDR3 sequences; 6.2% are singletons. This clonotype was counted many times. Its antigen is currently unknown. The TCR originated in an adult who was a healthcare worker with PCR-confirmed SARS-CoV-2 infection or an uninfected control (not recorded which). This chain uses TRBV27 with TRBJ2-7; 9 nucleotides match TRBD1. The source material was whole blood. This CDR3 is CASSLSGTGYEQYF. The CDR3 coding sequence is TGTGCCAGCAGTTTATCCGGGACAGGGTACGAGCAGTACTTC.